These 2 T cell receptor beta chains came from one sample sequenced in a study of blood T cell repertoires in COVID-19. Clones were read by immunoSEQ multiplex PCR, and TCRdb kept only the in-frame ones, dropping some. The sample records roughly 180,000 clones, more than 80% being singletons. Sequences were obtained from peripheral blood. The receptors derive from an older woman with acute or convalescent COVID-19.

The chain recombines TRBV10-1 with TRBJ1-1; weak D call: TRBD1 (6 bases). The V end was cut by 5 bases, the J end by 2 bases, with 9 bases between. This CDR3 has 13 residues. Germline CDR1 is WNHNN and CDR2 is SYGVQD (reference sequence). The CDR3, as DNA: TGCGCCAGCAGTATGGACAGAAACACTGAAGCTTTCTTT. It translates to CASSMDRNTEAFF.

The chain couples TRBV7-8 to TRBJ2-1, with 11 positions matching TRBD2. The CDR3 is made up of 15 amino acids. Per the germline V gene, CDR1 is SGHVS and CDR2 is FQNEAQ. The junction had 11 bases not matched to a gene; V was cut back by 7 bases and J by 9 bases. In DNA form, the CDR3 reads TGTGCCAGCACCAAGTTAACTAGCGGGAGCGGTGAGCAGTTCTTC. As protein: CASTKLTSGSGEQFF.